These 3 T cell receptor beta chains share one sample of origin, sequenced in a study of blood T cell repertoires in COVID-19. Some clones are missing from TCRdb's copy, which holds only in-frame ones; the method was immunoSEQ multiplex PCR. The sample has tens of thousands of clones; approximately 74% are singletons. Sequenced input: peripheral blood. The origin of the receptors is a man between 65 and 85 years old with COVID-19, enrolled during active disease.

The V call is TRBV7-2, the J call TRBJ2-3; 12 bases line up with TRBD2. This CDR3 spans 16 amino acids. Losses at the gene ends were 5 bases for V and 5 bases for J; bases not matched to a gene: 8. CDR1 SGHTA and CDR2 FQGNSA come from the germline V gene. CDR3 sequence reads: CASSIGLAGLLDTQYF. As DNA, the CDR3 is TGTGCCAGCAGCATCGGACTAGCGGGATTGTTAGATACGCAGTATTTT.

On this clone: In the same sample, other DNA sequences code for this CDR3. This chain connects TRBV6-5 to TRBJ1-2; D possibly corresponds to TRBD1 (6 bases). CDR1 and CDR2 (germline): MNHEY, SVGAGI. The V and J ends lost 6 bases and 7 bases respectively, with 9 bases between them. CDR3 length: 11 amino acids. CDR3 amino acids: CASSPGAGYTF. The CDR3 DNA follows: TGTGCCAGCAGCCCAGGGGCTGGCTACACCTTC.

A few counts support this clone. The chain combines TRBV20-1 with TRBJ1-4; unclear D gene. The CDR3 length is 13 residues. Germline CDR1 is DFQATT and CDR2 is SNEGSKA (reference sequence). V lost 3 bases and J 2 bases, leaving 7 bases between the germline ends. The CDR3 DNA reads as TGCAGTGCTAGTGAGACTACTAATGAAAAACTGTTTTTT. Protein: CSASETTNEKLFF.